One and the same sample provided the 4 T cell receptor beta chains below, sequenced in a study of T cells in Graves' hyperthyroidism and ophthalmopathy. TCR beta CDR3 regions were amplified from RNA transcripts. RT-PCR in the first round (using the HTBI primer set) targeted the TCR CDR3. Via MiXCR, TCRdb re-called the multiplex PCR reads, giving one row per CDR3 protein. The sample carries about 300,000 distinct CDR3 sequences, less than 15% recorded once. The specimen sequenced was blood. The receptor source for this set is a woman aged 25 to 39 with Graves' hyperthyroidism that later progressed to Graves' ophthalmopathy.

There are many counts of this clonotype. The chain employs TRBV5-5 and TRBJ1-5; the D is unclear. The V end lost 1 base, the J end lost 0 bases, and 11 bases lay between the germline ends. CDR1 and CDR2 from the germline V gene are SGHKS and YYEKEE (reference sequence). CDR3 length: 16 residues. CDR3: CASSLSDGYSNQPQHF. The CDR3 nucleotides are TGTGCCAGCAGCTTGTCTGATGGCTATAGCAATCAGCCCCAGCATTTT.

This clonotype showed up many times. The genes are TRBV19 and TRBJ1-1; no reliable D call. The germline CDR1 and CDR2 sequences are LNHDA and SQIVND (reference sequence). The CDR3 has 13 residues. V lost 5 bases and J 1 base, leaving 8 bases between the germline ends. The CDR3 loop is CASSRASNTEAFF. The CDR3, as DNA: TGTGCCAGTAGTCGGGCATCGAACACTGAAGCTTTCTTT.

This clonotype has at least ten counts. V gene TRBV6-1 combines with J gene TRBJ2-7; D tentatively reads TRBD1 or TRBD2 (5 bases each). This CDR3 region has 14 residues. Germline loops: CDR1 MNHNS, CDR2 SASEGT. V was cut by 5 bases and J by 5 bases, with 16 bases left in between. The CDR3 is CASSTTGAPHEQYF. As DNA, the CDR3 is TGTGCCAGCAGTACCACCGGGGCTCCCCACGAGCAGTACTTC.

V is TRBV20-1 and J is TRBJ2-7, with D perhaps TRBD1 or TRBD2 (5 bases each). The CDR3 contains 12 residues. Between the trimmed V and J ends, which lost 1 base and 2 bases, there was a span of 6 bases. Per germline, CDR1 DFQATT and CDR2 SNEGSKA (reference sequence). The CDR3: CSARAGPYEQYF. The CDR3 nucleotides read TGCAGTGCTAGAGCGGGGCCCTACGAGCAGTACTTC.